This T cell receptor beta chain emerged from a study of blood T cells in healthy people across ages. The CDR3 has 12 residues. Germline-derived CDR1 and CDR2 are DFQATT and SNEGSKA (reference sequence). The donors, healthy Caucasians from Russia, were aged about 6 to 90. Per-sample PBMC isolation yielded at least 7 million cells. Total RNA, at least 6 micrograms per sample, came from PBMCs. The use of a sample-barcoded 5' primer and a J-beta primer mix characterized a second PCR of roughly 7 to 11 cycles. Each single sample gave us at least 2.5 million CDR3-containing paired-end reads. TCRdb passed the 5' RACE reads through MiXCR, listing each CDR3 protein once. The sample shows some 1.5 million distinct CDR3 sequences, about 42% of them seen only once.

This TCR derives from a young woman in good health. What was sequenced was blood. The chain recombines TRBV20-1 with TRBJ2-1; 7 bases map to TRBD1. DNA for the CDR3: TGCAGGACTTACGACAGGGTGGGCGGGCAGTTCTTC. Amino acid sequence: CRTYDRVGGQFF.